What follows are 2 T cell receptor beta chains derived from one specimen sequenced in a study of blood T cell repertoires in COVID-19. The table came from immunoSEQ multiplex PCR; TCRdb's copy has only in-frame clones and leaves some out. The sample yields a few hundred thousand clones, 88% seen once. The specimen was PBMCs or T cells enriched from blood (not recorded which). These receptors all stem from a woman between 25 and 40 years old who had been exposed to COVID-19.

The chain has TRBV28 and TRBJ1-4; tentatively, D is TRBD1 (6 bases). Deletions cut 5 bases from V and 4 bases from J, with 8 bases between. The CDR3 contains 13 residues. The germline CDR1 and CDR2 sequences are MDHEN and SYDVKM. As DNA, the CDR3 is TGTGCCAGCAGTAGGGGGTTTAATGAAAAACTGTTTTTT. Translating it yields CASSRGFNEKLFF.

V gene TRBV28 combines with J gene TRBJ2-7; weak D call: TRBD1 (6 bases). This CDR3 region has 15 residues. The germline CDR1 and CDR2 sequences are MDHEN and SYDVKM. V shed 1 base and J shed 4 bases, with 14 bases lying between them. The CDR3 loop reads CASSLFRGSEYEQYF. The CDR3 DNA follows: TGTGCCAGCAGTTTATTCAGGGGCTCGGAGTACGAGCAGTACTTC.